Shown below are 20 T cell receptor beta chains from a single sample sequenced in a study of HIV-infected patients and healthy controls. Roughly three months, about 14 weeks, into antiretroviral therapy, follow-up blood was collected. Whole blood was used without fractionation, so all unsorted peripheral T cells were included. Reverse transcription used approximately 500 ng RNA and constant-region primers for alpha and beta. Each of the alpha and beta chains got its own library through chain-specific third strand synthesis with indices. TCRdb re-called the 5' RACE reads with MiXCR, one entry per CDR3 protein. The sample carries about 8,600 distinct CDR3 sequences, more than 7.5% recorded once. The sequencing here drew on blood, taken during antiretroviral therapy. These receptors all stem from an adult with HIV infection.

This clonotype is classed as medium-sized. This chain uses TRBV24-1 with TRBJ2-2; 13 bases are shared with TRBD2. V lost 5 bases, J lost 7 bases, and 9 bases stayed unmatched. The CDR3 totals 17 residues. Germline V gene lookup returns CDR1 KGHDR and CDR2 SFDVKD. The CDR3 protein is CATSGLAGGRGGGELFF. The DNA of the CDR3 is TGTGCCACCAGTGGACTAGCGGGAGGTCGAGGCGGCGGGGAGCTGTTTTTT.

The chain joins TRBV14 to TRBJ1-4, with D perhaps matching TRBD1 (5 bases). The CDR3 is 15 amino acids. V was shortened by 4 bases and J by 0 bases, with 9 bases between the two germline ends. CDR1 SGHDN and CDR2 FVKESK come from the germline V gene. In DNA form, the CDR3 reads TGTGCCAGCAGCCCCGGGACGGCAACTAATGAAAAACTGTTTTTT. As protein: CASSPGTATNEKLFF.

This clonotype appeared a few times. This chain uses TRBV6-2 or TRBV6-3 with TRBJ2-7; TRBD2 might be the D (7 bases). Looked up from germline, CDR1 is MNHEY and CDR2 is SVGEGT. The germline V and J ends were trimmed by 7 bases and 5 bases, with 30 bases remaining between them. The CDR3 runs 18 residues. CDR3: CASNTFRSREGGPDEQYF. CDR3 coding DNA: TGTGCCAGCAATACCTTCAGATCCCGAGAGGGGGGGCCCGACGAGCAGTACTTC.

This clonotype is medium-sized (0.01 to 0.1%) in the sample. The chain employs TRBV3-1 and TRBJ2-7; 9 positions match TRBD2. The CDR3 spans 16 residues. The V segment lost 6 bases and the J segment 0 bases; nucleotides outside the gene matches: 9. CDR1 and CDR2 from the germline V gene are LGHDT and YNNKEL (reference sequence). Here the CDR3 reads CASSRPIAGASYEQYF. In DNA form, the CDR3 reads TGTGCCAGCAGTCGCCCGATAGCGGGGGCCTCCTACGAGCAGTACTTC.

This clonotype occurred many times. CDR3 amino acids: CASSGTGGNTEAFF. CDR3 bases: TGTGCCAGCAGCGGGACAGGGGGGAACACTGAAGCTTTCTTT. This sequence joins TRBV12-3 or TRBV12-4 and TRBJ1-1; 11 nucleotides line up with TRBD1. V was pared by 6 bases and J by 1 base, with 1 base of the junction left unmatched. The CDR3 sequence is 14 residues long.

This clonotype is medium-sized within its sample. V usage is TRBV13 and J usage is TRBJ2-3; 13 positions match TRBD2. The CDR3 is made up of 16 amino acids. Unmatched junction bases numbered 5, after V lost 6 bases and J lost 2 bases. Germline values: CDR1 PRHDT, CDR2 FYEKMQ (reference sequence). For the CDR3, the DNA is TGTGCCAGCAGTCTAGGGACTAGCGGGATCACAGATACGCAGTATTTT. Translation: CASSLGTSGITDTQYF.

This clonotype was seen repeatedly, ten times or more. The chain uses TRBV28 and TRBJ1-2, with TRBD1 matching 7 bases. Losses at the gene ends were 5 bases for V and 0 bases for J; bases not matched to a gene: 6. This CDR3 is 15 amino acids long. Germline V gene data show CDR1 as MDHEN and CDR2 as SYDVKM. In DNA form, the CDR3 reads TGTGCCAGCAGTGAAACAGGGGAAGCTAACTATGGCTACACCTTC. This encodes CASSETGEANYGYTF.

This clonotype was seen a handful of times. This rearrangement joins TRBV5-5 to TRBJ1-1; 7 nucleotides line up with TRBD1. From germline, CDR1 is SGHKS and CDR2 YYEKEE (reference sequence). J gave up 4 bases and V 2 bases, and 8 bases lay outside the gene matches. CDR3 length: 15 amino acids. The CDR3: CASSFYQGVGTEAFF. For the CDR3, the DNA is TGTGCCAGCAGCTTCTATCAGGGGGTCGGCACTGAAGCTTTCTTT.

This clonotype was counted between two and nine times. The rearrangement links TRBV12-3 or TRBV12-4 to TRBJ2-7; perhaps TRBD2 as D (6 bases). The CDR3 has 14 amino acids. V was clipped by 6 bases and J by 0 bases, with 12 bases between them. CDR3 DNA: TGTGCCAGCAGGCGGGACCATTCCTCCTACGAGCAGTACTTC. Protein product: CASRRDHSSYEQYF.

This clonotype was picked up a small number of times. The chain recombines TRBV7-2 with TRBJ2-3, with 10 bases identical to TRBD2. The CDR3 totals 18 residues. With 2 bases clipped from V and 0 bases from J, the junction kept 8 bases outside the gene matches. Germline lookup yields CDR1 SGHTA and CDR2 FQGNSA. The CDR3 DNA reads TGTGCCAGCAGCTTATGGGATAGCGGGGGGACTAGCACAGATACGCAGTATTTT. Protein product: CASSLWDSGGTSTDTQYF.

V and J are TRBV6-5 and TRBJ2-7, with TRBD1 matching over 7 bases. Germline values: CDR1 MNHEY, CDR2 SVGAGI. With V trimmed by 7 bases and J by 2 bases, 5 bases remained unmatched. The CDR3 is 13 residues long. CDR3 in DNA: TGTGCCAGCACCCCAGACAGGGCCTACGAGCAGTACTTC. This translates into CASTPDRAYEQYF.

Within the sample, this clonotype is medium-sized. The V gene is TRBV5-4, the J gene TRBJ1-2, with 9 bases that match TRBD1. The V segment lost 1 base and the J segment 5 bases; nucleotides outside the gene matches: 6. Germline-derived CDR1 and CDR2 are SGHNT and YYREEE (reference sequence). The CDR3 length is 15 residues. The CDR3 reads CASSLSGGTGYGYTF. CDR3 DNA: TGTGCCAGCAGCTTGTCAGGGGGGACAGGGTATGGCTACACCTTC.

This clonotype has ten or more counts. The chain recombines TRBV2 with TRBJ2-1, with TRBD1 as a possible D gene (5 bases). Germline assignment: CDR1 SNHLY and CDR2 FYNNEI. The CDR3 contains 12 residues. The ends were cut back, 8 bases at V and 5 bases at J, with 10 bases in the middle. DNA for the CDR3: TGTGCCAGCCGACAGAATAACAATGAGCAGTTCTTC. It codes for CASRQNNNEQFF.

This clonotype has at least ten counts. The rearrangement uses TRBV6-5 and TRBJ2-1, with 9 bases identical to TRBD2. Germline values: CDR1 MNHEY, CDR2 SVGAGI. Trimming cost V 4 bases and J 0 bases; bases outside gene matches: 7. CDR3 length: 17 residues. The DNA of the CDR3 is TGTGCCAGCAGTTCCCGGGGTAGCGGGGGCTCCTACAATGAGCAGTTCTTC. It is translated as CASSSRGSGGSYNEQFF.

This clonotype was observed at least ten times. The chain links TRBV15 to TRBJ1-4; 7 positions match TRBD1. This CDR3 is 15 amino acids long. V gave up 1 base and J gave up 6 bases; unmatched junction bases: 5. CDR1 and CDR2 (germline): LNHNV, YYDKDF (reference sequence). The CDR3 DNA sequence: TGTGCCACCAGCAGAGTCGACAGGGAGGATGAAAAACTGTTTTTT. Its translation: CATSRVDREDEKLFF.

In its sample, this clonotype was seen a few times. This chain links TRBV20-1 with TRBJ1-1; D uncertain. V lost 0 bases and J 4 bases, leaving 12 bases between the germline ends. Germline CDR1 is DFQATT and CDR2 is SNEGSKA (reference sequence). The CDR3 length is 14 residues. The CDR3 DNA reads as TGCAGTGCTAGAGATTCTTGGGCGGGCACTGAAGCTTTCTTT. Translated, it gives CSARDSWAGTEAFF.

The sample holds a few counts of this clonotype. The chain couples TRBV5-6 to TRBJ1-2; D is possibly TRBD1 (5 bases). Germline values: CDR1 SGHDT, CDR2 YYEEEE. CDR3 length equals 14 residues. Trimming removed 6 bases at V and 2 bases at J, with 14 bases between. In DNA form, the CDR3 reads TGTGCCAGCACTCCCCTGGCAGGGAACTATGGCTACACCTTC. Protein: CASTPLAGNYGYTF.

This clonotype is termed medium-sized. This chain uses TRBV27 with TRBJ2-5; 8 bases are shared with TRBD2. V lost 8 bases and J lost 4; bases outside the gene matches: 9. Germline-derived CDR1 and CDR2 are MNHEY and SMNVEV (reference sequence). This CDR3 has 14 residues. CDR3 coding DNA: TGTGCCAGCGGCCCGGGACTAGTGCGAGAGACCCAGTACTTC. As protein: CASGPGLVRETQYF.

By frequency in the sample, this clonotype is medium-sized. The chain couples TRBV28 to TRBJ2-7, with a weak D call TRBD2 (5 bases). CDR1 and CDR2 from the germline V gene are MDHEN and SYDVKM. Trimming took off 6 bases at V and 2 bases at J, with 8 bases between the two ends. The CDR3 sequence is 12 residues long. The CDR3 is CASSPGTYEQYF. The CDR3 nucleotides read TGTGCCAGCAGCCCGGGAACCTACGAGCAGTACTTC.

This clonotype was detected many times. V and J are TRBV29-1 and TRBJ2-7; D is tentatively TRBD1 or TRBD2 (6 bases each). The CDR3 covers 13 residues. V was cut by 4 bases and J by 4 bases, with 14 bases left in between. The germline CDR1 and CDR2 sequences are SQVTM and ANQGSEA. DNA for the CDR3: TGCAGCGTTGGAGGGGGGCCTGGTTACGAGCAGTACTTC. Residues: CSVGGGPGYEQYF.